This T cell receptor beta chain is drawn from a study of blood T cell repertoires in COVID-19. Background on the study: The United States, Italy and Spain supplied acute and convalescent COVID-19 samples. Nucleic acid was either cDNA or gDNA, and it came from T cells, B-cell-depleted T cells, or PBMCs.

This CDR3 contains 17 residues. Authors' analysis steps: Estimation of nucleated cell counts relied on the amplification of reference gene primers. The assay was immunoSEQ multiplex PCR, and TCRdb's table has in-frame clones only and misses some. That table is the source of V, J and clone size, and D and trimming were worked out from the DNA. The profile shows some 700,000 clones, approximately 90% of them singletons. The count of this clone is one. Sequencing was performed on peripheral blood. This clonotype was sampled from a woman between 18 and 29 years old with acute or convalescent COVID-19. The V call is TRBV21-1, the J call TRBJ1-2; whether TRBD1, the table's D call, matches the DNA was not checked. TRBV21-1 is reported as a pseudogene. The CDR3 sequence is CASSTQGARSHRYGYTF. CDR3 DNA sequence: TGTGCCAGCAGCACTCAGGGGGCGCGATCTCATCGCTATGGCTACACCTTC.